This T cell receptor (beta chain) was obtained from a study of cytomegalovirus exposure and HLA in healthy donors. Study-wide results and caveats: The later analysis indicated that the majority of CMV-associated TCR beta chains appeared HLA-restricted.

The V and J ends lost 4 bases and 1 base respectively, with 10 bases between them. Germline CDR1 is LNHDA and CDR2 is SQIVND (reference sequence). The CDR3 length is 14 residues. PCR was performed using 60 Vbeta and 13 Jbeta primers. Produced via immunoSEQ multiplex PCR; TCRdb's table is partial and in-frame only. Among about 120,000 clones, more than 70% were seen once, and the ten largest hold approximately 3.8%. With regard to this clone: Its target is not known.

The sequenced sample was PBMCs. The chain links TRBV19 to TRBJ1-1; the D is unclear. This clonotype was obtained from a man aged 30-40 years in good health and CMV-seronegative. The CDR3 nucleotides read TGTGCCAGTAGTACCCTTAGCGGGAACACTGAAGCTTTCTTT. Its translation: CASSTLSGNTEAFF.